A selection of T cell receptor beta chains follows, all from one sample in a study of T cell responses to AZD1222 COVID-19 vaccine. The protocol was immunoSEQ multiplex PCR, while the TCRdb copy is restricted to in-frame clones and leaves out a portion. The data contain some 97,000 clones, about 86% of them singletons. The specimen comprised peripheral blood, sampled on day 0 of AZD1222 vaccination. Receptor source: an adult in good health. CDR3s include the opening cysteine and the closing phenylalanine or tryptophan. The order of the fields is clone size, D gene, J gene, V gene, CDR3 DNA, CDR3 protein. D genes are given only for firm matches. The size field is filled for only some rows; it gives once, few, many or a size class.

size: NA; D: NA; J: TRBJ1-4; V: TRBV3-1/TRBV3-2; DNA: TGTGCCAGCAGGGGCCGAGTGGTGGAAAAACTGTTTTTT; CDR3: CASRGRVVEKLFF
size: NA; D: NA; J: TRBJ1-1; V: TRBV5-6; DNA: TGTGCCAGCAGCTTGAATCAAAAGACAGAAGCTTTCTTT; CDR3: CASSLNQKTEAFF
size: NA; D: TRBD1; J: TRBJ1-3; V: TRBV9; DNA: TGTGCCAGCAGCGCATCCGGGACAGTCCTCTCTGGAAACACCATATATTTT; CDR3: CASSASGTVLSGNTIYF
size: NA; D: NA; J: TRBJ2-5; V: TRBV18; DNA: TGTGCCAGCTCACCAAAGGAAGAGGTTCGGGAGACCCAGTACTTC; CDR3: CASSPKEEVRETQYF
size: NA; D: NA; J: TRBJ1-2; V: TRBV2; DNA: TGTGCCAGCAATCTCGGACAGTATGGCTACACCTTC; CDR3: CASNLGQYGYTF
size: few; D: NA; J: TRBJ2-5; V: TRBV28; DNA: TGTGCCAGCAGAACCCTGGGAGAGACCCAGTACTTC; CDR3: CASRTLGETQYF
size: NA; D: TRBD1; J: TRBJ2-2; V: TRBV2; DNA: TGTGCCAGCAGTGCTGGTCAGGGGGCTAACGGGGAGCTGTCTTTT; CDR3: CASSAGQGANGELSF
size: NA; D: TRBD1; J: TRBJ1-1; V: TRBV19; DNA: TGTGCCAGTTTCCCTCGGGACAGGTGGACTGAAGCTTTCTTT; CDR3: CASFPRDRWTEAFF
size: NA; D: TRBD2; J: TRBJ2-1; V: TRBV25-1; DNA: TGTGCCAGCAGTGAACCGGGACTAGCGGGGGGGAATGAGCAGTTCTTC; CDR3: CASSEPGLAGGNEQFF
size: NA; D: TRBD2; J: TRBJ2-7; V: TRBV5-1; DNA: TGCGCCAGCAGCTTGGACGGGGGGGCCCTTCCCGAGCAGTACTTC; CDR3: CASSLDGGALPEQYF
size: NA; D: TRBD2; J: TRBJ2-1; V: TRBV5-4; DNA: TGTGCCAGCACCACACTGACTAGCGGGGCATACAATGAGCAGTTCTTC; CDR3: CASTTLTSGAYNEQFF
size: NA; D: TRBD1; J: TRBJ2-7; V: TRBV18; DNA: TGTGCCAGCTCACCGGGACAGAACGAGCAGTACTTC; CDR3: CASSPGQNEQYF
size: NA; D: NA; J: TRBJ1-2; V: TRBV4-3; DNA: TGCGCCAGCAGCCACGGCGACGTGCGTTATGGGGGCTACACCTTC; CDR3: CASSHGDVRYGGYTF
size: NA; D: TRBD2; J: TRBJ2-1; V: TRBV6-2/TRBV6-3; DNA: TGTGCCAGCAGACCTGGACTAGCGGGGATGAATGAGCAGTTCTTC; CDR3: CASRPGLAGMNEQFF
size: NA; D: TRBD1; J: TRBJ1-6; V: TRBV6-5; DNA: TGTGCCAGCAAACCTTCACAGGGGCGTCATTCACCCCTCCACTTT; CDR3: CASKPSQGRHSPLHF
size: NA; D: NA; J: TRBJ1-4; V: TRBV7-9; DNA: TGTGCCAGCAGCTTGTTGGTTTCTGAGGGTGGGAATGAAAAACTGTTTTTT; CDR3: CASSLLVSEGGNEKLFF
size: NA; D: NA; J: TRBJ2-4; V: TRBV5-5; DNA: TGTGCCAGCAGCTATAACTTAGCCAAAAACATTCAGTACTTC; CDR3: CASSYNLAKNIQYF
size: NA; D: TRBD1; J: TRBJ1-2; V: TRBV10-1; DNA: TGCGCCAGCAGTGAGTCGCCGGGACAGTCTAACTATGGCTACACCTTC; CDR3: CASSESPGQSNYGYTF
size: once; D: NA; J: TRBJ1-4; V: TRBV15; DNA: TGTGCCACCAGCTCAAGGACAACTAATGAAAAACTGTTTTTT; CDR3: CATSSRTTNEKLFF
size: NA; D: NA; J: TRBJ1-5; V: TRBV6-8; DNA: TGTGCCAGCAGAAACACCCGGACGGCCCCGGCAAATCAGCCCCAGCATTTT; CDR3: CASRNTRTAPANQPQHF
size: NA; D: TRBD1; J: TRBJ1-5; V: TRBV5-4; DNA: TGTGCCAGCAGCCTCGGGACAGGGGGTAATCAGCCCCAGCATTTT; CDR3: CASSLGTGGNQPQHF
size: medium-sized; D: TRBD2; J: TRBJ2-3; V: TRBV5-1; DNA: TGCGCCAGCAGCCCGCGGGGGGCGACTTATAGCACAGATACGCAGTATTTT; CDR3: CASSPRGATYSTDTQYF
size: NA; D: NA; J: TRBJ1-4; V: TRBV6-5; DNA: TGTGCCAGCAGATTAGGGTTTGCTAATGAAAAACTGTTTTTT; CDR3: CASRLGFANEKLFF
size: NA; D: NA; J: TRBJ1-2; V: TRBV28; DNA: TGTGCCAGCGGCCTACTGGGGGAAAGGTATGGCTACACCTTC; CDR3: CASGLLGERYGYTF